Detailed here is one TCR beta chain. Its antigen is undetermined. This specimen belongs to a study of siplizumab effects on memory and regulatory T cells. Findings and limits, study-wide: Sequences below about 10^-5 frequency were poorly captured, limiting mapping of alloreactive clones. Major contributors to the alloresponse seemed to be naive T cells, which also appeared more diverse than memory cells.

This CDR3 has 16 residues. Germline trimming cut 5 bases from V and 7 bases from J; bases unmatched to any gene: 9. Germline V gene data show CDR1 as LNHDA and CDR2 as SQIVND (reference sequence). Sequencing used immunoSEQ multiplex PCR; TCRdb keeps in-frame clones, though not all of them. The table shows over 95,000 clones, with just over 90% occurring only once. The V call is TRBV19, the J call TRBJ2-1, with TRBD1 matching over 12 bases. Sequencing was done on a sample of non-Treg CD4+ T cells sorted from blood. The sequence was collected from a human donor in good health. CDR3 in amino acids: CASSARGQGAGNEQFF. CDR3 nucleotide sequence: TGTGCCAGTAGTGCCCGGGGACAGGGGGCAGGGAATGAGCAGTTCTTC.